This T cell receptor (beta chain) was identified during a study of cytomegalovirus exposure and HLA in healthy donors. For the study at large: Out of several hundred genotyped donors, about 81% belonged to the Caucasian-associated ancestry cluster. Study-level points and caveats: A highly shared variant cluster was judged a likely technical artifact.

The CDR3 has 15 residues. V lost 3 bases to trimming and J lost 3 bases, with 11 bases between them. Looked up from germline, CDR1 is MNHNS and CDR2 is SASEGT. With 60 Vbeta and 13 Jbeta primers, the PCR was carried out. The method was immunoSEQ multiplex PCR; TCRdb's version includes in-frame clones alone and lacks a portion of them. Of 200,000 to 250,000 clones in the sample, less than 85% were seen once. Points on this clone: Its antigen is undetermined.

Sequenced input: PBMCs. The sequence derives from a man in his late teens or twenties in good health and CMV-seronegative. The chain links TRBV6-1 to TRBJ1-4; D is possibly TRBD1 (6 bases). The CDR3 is CASSDVGGANEKLFF. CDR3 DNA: TGTGCCAGCAGTGATGTAGGGGGGGCTAATGAAAAACTGTTTTTT.